The rows below give T cell receptor beta chains drawn from one sample of a study of control samples from healthy donors and cancer patients. The assay was immunoSEQ multiplex PCR, and TCRdb's table has in-frame clones only and misses some. This table has around 90,000 clones, about 89% appearing once. Material for sequencing was blood. The receptor source for this set is a man younger than 45 in good health. Each CDR3 is given with its conserved first and last residue. The D gene is left open where the match is weak. Clone size is not always given. Where it is, it says once, few, many or a class for expanded clones.

d_call	clone_size	v_call	j_call	cdr3_aa	cdr3_nt
.	.	TRBV28	TRBJ1-2	CASRTDRNYGYTF	TGTGCCAGCAGGACCGACCGGAACTATGGCTACACCTTC
TRBD2	.	TRBV10-2	TRBJ2-3	CASSETTSGTDTQYF	TGCGCCAGCAGTGAAACGACTAGCGGCACAGATACGCAGTATTTT
.	.	TRBV6-5	TRBJ2-3	CASSYSDSGTQYF	TGTGCCAGCAGTTACTCCGATTCGGGTACGCAGTATTTT
.	.	TRBV12-3/TRBV12-4	TRBJ2-2	CASSLYRAELFF	TGTGCCAGCAGTTTATATCGTGCGGAGCTGTTTTTT
.	.	TRBV7-8	TRBJ2-1	CASSSSRAGPEQFF	TGTGCCAGCAGCTCTTCCAGGGCAGGGCCTGAGCAGTTCTTC
.	.	TRBV4-2	TRBJ1-1	CASSQDGEVGWGGGLTEAFF	TGTGCCAGCAGCCAAGATGGGGAGGTGGGTTGGGGAGGGGGTTTGACTGAAGCTTTCTTT
.	.	TRBV6-5	TRBJ1-2	CASSYSSSRGGYGYTF	TGTGCCAGCAGTTACTCGAGCTCCAGGGGCGGTTATGGCTACACCTTC
.	.	TRBV6-6	TRBJ2-4	CASSPSRDNLAKNIQYF	TGTGCCAGCAGTCCGAGCCGGGACAACTTAGCCAAAAACATTCAGTACTTC
TRBD1	.	TRBV18	TRBJ1-3	CASSNGQASSGNTIYF	TGTGCCAGCTCCAACGGACAGGCTAGCTCTGGAAACACCATATATTTT
TRBD1	.	TRBV27	TRBJ1-2	CASSSRDREYGYTF	TGTGCCAGCAGTAGCCGGGACAGGGAATATGGCTACACCTTC
TRBD1	.	TRBV4-2	TRBJ1-2	CASSQPITGGGYGYTF	TGTGCCAGCAGCCAGCCTATCACAGGGGGCGGCTATGGCTACACCTTC
TRBD1	.	TRBV5-6	TRBJ1-6	CASSLQGATYNSPLHF	TGTGCCAGCAGTTTGCAGGGGGCGACCTATAATTCACCCCTCCACTTT
TRBD1	.	TRBV2	TRBJ2-2	CASMDRANTGELFF	TGTGCCAGTATGGACAGGGCGAACACCGGGGAGCTGTTTTTT
TRBD2	.	TRBV14	TRBJ2-2	CASSRGGGQTGELFF	TGTGCCAGCAGCCGGGGCGGGGGGCAAACCGGGGAGCTGTTTTTT
TRBD1	.	TRBV30	TRBJ1-1	CAWTGGVNTEAFF	TGTGCCTGGACAGGGGGGGTGAATACTGAAGCTTTCTTT
.	.	TRBV4-2	TRBJ2-3	CASSQEVRDTQYF	TGTGCCAGCAGCCAAGAGGTTAGAGATACGCAGTATTTT
.	.	TRBV7-3	TRBJ2-2	CASSPTGTITGELFF	TGTGCCAGCAGCCCGACCGGGACGATTACCGGGGAGCTGTTTTTT
.	few	TRBV19	TRBJ1-3	CASTSAVAGNTIYF	TGTGCCAGTACCTCGGCTGTCGCTGGAAACACCATATATTTT
TRBD2	.	TRBV30	TRBJ2-7	CAWVRTSGSYEQYF	TGTGCCTGGGTGCGGACTAGCGGGTCCTACGAGCAGTACTTC
TRBD2	.	TRBV9	TRBJ2-1	CASSGLADYNEQFF	TGTGCCAGCAGTGGACTAGCGGATTACAATGAGCAGTTCTTC